This paragraph reports one T cell receptor (beta chain). The CDR3 contains 12 residues. V lost 6 bases and J 4 bases, leaving 8 bases between the germline ends. Germline lookup yields CDR1 MNHEY and CDR2 SVGAGI. The record originates from a study of T-cell memory formation after mild COVID-19. Study-level background: Largely donor-specific sequence clusters came from a couple of donors.

TCRdb analysed the 5' RACE reads with MiXCR anew, one entry per CDR3 protein. The repertoire consists of roughly 52,000 distinct CDR3 sequences, with 7.3% occurring once and the leading ten covering approximately 1.4%. The chain employs TRBV6-5 and TRBJ2-3; D ambiguous. Material: PBMCs or a T cell subset sorted from them (not recorded which). The source is a man aged 18 to 30 who had mild COVID-19 (a few samples of this study predate the infection). Cell type and time point are not known. The DNA for the CDR3 is TGTGCCAGCAGGGACGCGGCAGATACGCAGTATTTT. Protein: CASRDAADTQYF.